Listed below are T cell receptor beta chains from one sample, sequenced in a study of blood T cell repertoires in COVID-19. Measured with immunoSEQ multiplex PCR; TCRdb has only the in-frame clones, and not every one. The sample includes 150,000 to 190,000 clones, more than 75% seen only once; the top ten take 8.3%. Sequencing was performed on peripheral blood. The receptors shown here come from a woman aged 60 to 75 with COVID-19, enrolled during active disease. Each CDR3 is given with its conserved first and last residue. The D gene is left open where the match is weak. Clone sizes are given selectively: once, few, many, or a class where the clone is expanded.

j_gene,abundance,d_gene,v_gene,CDR3nt,CDR3aa
TRBJ1-1,once,.,TRBV5-1,TGCGCCAGCAGTCATTCGGGGGTTACTGAAGCTTTCTTT,CASSHSGVTEAFF
TRBJ2-2,.,TRBD2,TRBV7-8,TGTGCCAGCAGTGTACAGGGAGCGGGGGCCACCGGGGAGCTGTTTTTT,CASSVQGAGATGELFF
TRBJ2-7,once,TRBD2,TRBV7-8,TGTGCCAGCCTAATTGCGGGAGACTCGCAGTACTTC,CASLIAGDSQYF
TRBJ2-3,.,TRBD2,TRBV7-9,TGTGCCAGCAGCTTACCCGGCGCGGGGGGGCGGGAAGATACGCAGTATTTT,CASSLPGAGGREDTQYF
TRBJ1-2,.,.,TRBV19,TGTGCCAGTAGTCTCCGGGCAGGGGTAAAGGGCTACACCTTC,CASSLRAGVKGYTF
TRBJ1-1,.,.,TRBV27,TGTGCCAGCAGTTTGGCAGGGAACACTGAAGCTTTCTTT,CASSLAGNTEAFF
TRBJ1-6,.,TRBD1,TRBV6-5,TGTGCCAGCAGTTACCTACAGGGGGCGACGAGAGCCCTCCACTTT,CASSYLQGATRALHF
TRBJ2-7,.,TRBD1,TRBV6-6,TGTGCCAGCAGTTATTGGACAGGGGCAGACTACGAGCAGTACTTC,CASSYWTGADYEQYF
TRBJ1-4,.,TRBD1,TRBV11-2,TGTGCCAGCAGCTTACAGGGGGCAAGAGAAAAACTGTTTTTT,CASSLQGAREKLFF
TRBJ2-2,few,TRBD1,TRBV15,TGTGCCACCAGCCCTAGGGCAGGGGGCGCAACCGGGGAGCTGTTTTTT,CATSPRAGGATGELFF
TRBJ2-2,.,.,TRBV27,TGTGCCAGCAGACTGGGGGGCACCGGGGAGCTGTTTTTT,CASRLGGTGELFF
TRBJ1-2,once,.,TRBV5-8,TGTGCCAGCAGCTTGGTCCCACCGGCGGGAACCCATTATGGCTACACCTTC,CASSLVPPAGTHYGYTF
TRBJ1-1,.,TRBD1,TRBV18,TGTGCCAGCTCACCACCGACAGGGAGAACCGCTGAAGCTTTCTTT,CASSPPTGRTAEAFF
TRBJ2-5,.,TRBD2,TRBV29-1,TGCAGCGTTGGAATTAGCGGGGGGTTAACAGAGACCCAGTACTTC,CSVGISGGLTETQYF
TRBJ1-6,.,.,TRBV7-3,TGTGCCAGCAGCTTGGGTCCGGGTTCACCCCTCCACTTT,CASSLGPGSPLHF